A selection of T cell receptor beta chains follows, all from one sample in a study of blood T cell repertoires in COVID-19. TCRdb's copy holds only in-frame clones and misses some; the assay was immunoSEQ multiplex PCR. Of about 100,000 clones in the sample, approximately 87% were seen once. Source material: peripheral blood. The source is a human donor in a cohort sampled during active COVID-19. The CDR3 runs from the conserved cysteine through the conserved F or W. A D gene is named only where the DNA matches it firmly. A row's size may be missing; if present it is once, few, many or a size class.

TRBJ2-3 | TRBV3-1/TRBV3-2 | TRBD2 | NA | TGTGCCAGCAGCCAACTAGCGGGAGCGCCAGATACGCAGTATTTT | CASSQLAGAPDTQYF
TRBJ2-1 | TRBV7-9 | NA | NA | TGTGCCAGCAACCGGAGGTTGTCGGGGTACGATGAGCAGTTCTTC | CASNRRLSGYDEQFF
TRBJ2-7 | TRBV4-1 | NA | NA | TGCGCCAGCAGCCCTGAGGGCACTTACGAGCAGTACTTC | CASSPEGTYEQYF
TRBJ2-5 | TRBV21-1 | NA | NA | TGTGCCAGCAGTCAAGCGCCCAGCGGGGCAAAAGAGACCCAGTACTTC | CASSQAPSGAKETQYF
TRBJ1-2 | TRBV19 | NA | NA | TGTGCCAGTAGTACCACCTCTATGGTCAGAGGATACTATGGCTACACCTTC | CASSTTSMVRGYYGYTF
TRBJ2-7 | TRBV10-1 | TRBD1 | NA | TGCGCCAGCAGCTCCGGACAGGACTACGAGCAGTACTTC | CASSSGQDYEQYF
TRBJ2-1 | TRBV4-1 | TRBD2 | NA | TGCGCCAGCTCCCAACGCCTAGCGGGAGCGGAGCAGTTCTTC | CASSQRLAGAEQFF
TRBJ2-7 | TRBV3-1/TRBV3-2 | TRBD2 | once | TGTGCCAGCAGCCAAGGACCCGAAACTAGCGGGAGGGCCATCGACGAGCAGTACTTC | CASSQGPETSGRAIDEQYF
TRBJ2-3 | TRBV27 | TRBD2 | NA | TGTGCCAGCAGACTAGCGGGGGGCAATACAGATACGCAGTATTTT | CASRLAGGNTDTQYF
TRBJ2-7 | TRBV7-2 | NA | NA | TGTGCCAGCAGCTTAGCTCCGGCCTACGAGCAGTACTTC | CASSLAPAYEQYF
TRBJ1-6 | TRBV19 | TRBD1 | NA | TGTGCCAGTAGGACCGGGACAGGGAATTCACCCCTCCACTTT | CASRTGTGNSPLHF
TRBJ2-5 | TRBV29-1 | TRBD2 | NA | TGCAGCGTCGAGGGACTAGCGGGAGTGAGAGAGACCCAGTACTTC | CSVEGLAGVRETQYF
TRBJ1-1 | TRBV2 | TRBD1 | NA | TGTGCCAGCAGTTACCGACAGGGGGCTGAAGCTTTCTTT | CASSYRQGAEAFF
TRBJ1-1 | TRBV11-2 | NA | once | TGTGCCAGCAGCGGCAGGGGAATCACTGAAGCTTTCTTT | CASSGRGITEAFF
TRBJ2-1 | TRBV6-2/TRBV6-3 | TRBD1 | once | TGTGCCAGCAGTTACGGGGACAGACAATACAATGAGCAGTTCTTC | CASSYGDRQYNEQFF
TRBJ1-5 | TRBV6-1 | TRBD1 | few | TGTGCCAGCAGTGACGGACAGGGGGCCCGGCCCCAGCATTTT | CASSDGQGARPQHF
TRBJ2-7 | TRBV24-1 | NA | NA | TGTGCCACCAGTGGACAGTCCTACGAGCAGTACTTC | CATSGQSYEQYF
TRBJ2-3 | TRBV11-2 | TRBD1 | NA | TGTGCCAGCAGCTTAGCGGGACAGGGCCCAGATACGCAGTATTTT | CASSLAGQGPDTQYF
TRBJ2-5 | TRBV18 | TRBD1 | NA | TGTGCCAGCTCACTGGACAGGGGAATGAAGACCCAGTACTTC | CASSLDRGMKTQYF
TRBJ2-7 | TRBV27 | NA | NA | TGTGCCAGCAGTTTCCGGACAGATAACTCCTACGAGCAGTACTTC | CASSFRTDNSYEQYF
TRBJ2-6 | TRBV11-2 | NA | NA | TGTGCCAGCAGTCCTACTAGATCTGGGGCCAACGTCCTGACTTTC | CASSPTRSGANVLTF
TRBJ1-6 | TRBV19 | NA | NA | TGTGCCAGTAGAAAGGACTACTCCTATAATTCACCCCTCCACTTT | CASRKDYSYNSPLHF
TRBJ1-3 | TRBV19 | TRBD1 | NA | TGTGCCAGTAGTATAGGACAGGGGGCGATCACCCTGTCTGGAAACACCATATATTTT | CASSIGQGAITLSGNTIYF
TRBJ1-3 | TRBV12-2 | NA | NA | TGTGCAAGTCGCGCCACGGGGGGGTCGCGTGGAGGAAACACCATATATTTT | CASRATGGSRGGNTIYF
TRBJ2-5 | TRBV2 | TRBD2 | NA | TGTGCCAGCAGTGAACTAGCGGGGAGCGAGACCCAGTACTTC | CASSELAGSETQYF
TRBJ1-4 | TRBV7-9 | TRBD1 | NA | TGTGCCAGCAGCCCCCAGGCAGGGGGCGGAAAACTGTTTTTT | CASSPQAGGGKLFF
TRBJ1-3 | TRBV5-1 | NA | NA | TGCGCCAGCAGCGCCGACGGGGGGGCATCTGGAAACACCATATATTTT | CASSADGGASGNTIYF
TRBJ2-3 | TRBV7-2 | TRBD2 | NA | TGTGCCAGCAGCTTAGGGTTAGCGGGGGGGCGGATAGATACGCAGTATTTT | CASSLGLAGGRIDTQYF